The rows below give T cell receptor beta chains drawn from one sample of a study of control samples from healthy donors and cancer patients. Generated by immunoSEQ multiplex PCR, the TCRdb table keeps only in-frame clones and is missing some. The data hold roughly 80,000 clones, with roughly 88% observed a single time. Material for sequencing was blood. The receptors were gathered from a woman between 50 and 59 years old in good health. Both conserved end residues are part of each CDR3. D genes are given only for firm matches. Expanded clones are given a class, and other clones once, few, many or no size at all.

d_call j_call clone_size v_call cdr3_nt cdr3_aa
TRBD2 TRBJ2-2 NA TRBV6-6 TGTGCCAGCAGTCCCCGGGGACTAGCGGGTGGGACCGGGGAGCTGTTTTTT CASSPRGLAGGTGELFF
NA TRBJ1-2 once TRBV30 TGTGCCTGGAGTGTAGGGGCTGGGAACTATGGCTACACCTTC CAWSVGAGNYGYTF
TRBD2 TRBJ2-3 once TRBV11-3 TGTGCCAGCAGCTTAATCAGCGGGGGGCAAGATACGCAGTATTTT CASSLISGGQDTQYF
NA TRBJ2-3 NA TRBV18 TGTGCCAGCTCAATGAGCTCGTCAGATACGCAGTATTTT CASSMSSSDTQYF
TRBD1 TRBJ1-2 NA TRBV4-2 TGTGCCAGCAGCCAAGATAAGGGACAGGGTTATGGCTACACCTTC CASSQDKGQGYGYTF
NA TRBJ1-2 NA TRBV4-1 TGCGCCAGCAGCCAGGGACCTAACTATGGCTACACCTTC CASSQGPNYGYTF
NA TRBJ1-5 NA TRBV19 TGTGCCAGTAGTGCCCTACAGGTTAGCAATCAGCCCCAGCATTTT CASSALQVSNQPQHF
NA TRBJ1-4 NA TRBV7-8 TGTGCCAGCAGCTTAGTCGGGCAGGCTGGGGAAAAACTGTTTTTT CASSLVGQAGEKLFF
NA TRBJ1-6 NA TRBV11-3 TGTGCCAGCTTTAATCCGGGGCGAAATTCACCCCTCCACTTT CASFNPGRNSPLHF
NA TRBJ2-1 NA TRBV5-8 TGTGCCAGCAGCAAAAGACCCCCTGTCCGGGATGAGCAGTTCTTC CASSKRPPVRDEQFF
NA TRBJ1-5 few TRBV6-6 TGTGCCAGCAGTGGATCTTCCCCCGGGGGTAGAGGTCAGCCCCAGCATTTT CASSGSSPGGRGQPQHF
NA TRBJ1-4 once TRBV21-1 TGTGCCAGCAGCCCCCAGCCCCAGTCTTTGCTGAATCGCGAAAAACTGTTTTTT CASSPQPQSLLNREKLFF
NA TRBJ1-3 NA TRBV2 TGTGCCAGCAGTGAGGGGGGCTCTGGAAACACCATATATTTT CASSEGGSGNTIYF
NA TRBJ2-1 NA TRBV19 TGTGCCAGTAGTACCTGGCTCTCCTACAATGAGCAGTTCTTC CASSTWLSYNEQFF
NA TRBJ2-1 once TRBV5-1 TGCGCCAGCAGCTTGTATGAGCTAAATGAGCAGTTCTTC CASSLYELNEQFF
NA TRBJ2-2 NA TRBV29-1 TGCAGCGTTGAACCCGGGGCGAACACCGGGGAGCTGTTTTTT CSVEPGANTGELFF
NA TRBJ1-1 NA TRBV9 TGTGCCAGCAGCGTGAGGTTGAACACTGAAGCTTTCTTT CASSVRLNTEAFF
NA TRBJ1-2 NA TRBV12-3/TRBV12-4 TGTGCCAGCAGTTTACAGGGAGACTATGGCTACACCTTC CASSLQGDYGYTF
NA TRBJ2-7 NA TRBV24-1 TGTGCCACCAGTGATAATAACAACTACGAGCAGTACTTC CATSDNNNYEQYF
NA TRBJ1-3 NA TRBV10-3 TGTGCCATCAGTGAGAGTGGGTTTGGAAACACCATATATTTT CAISESGFGNTIYF
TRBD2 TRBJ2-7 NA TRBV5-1 TGCGCCCGCAGCGTGGGCGGGGGGGGCGAGCAGTACTTC CARSVGGGGEQYF
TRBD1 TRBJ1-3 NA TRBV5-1 TGCGCCAGCAGCCGGGACAGCTCGTTCACTGGAAACACCATATATTTT CASSRDSSFTGNTIYF
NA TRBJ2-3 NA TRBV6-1 TGTGCCAGCAGTGAAGAGGACCGCACAGATACGCAGTATTTT CASSEEDRTDTQYF
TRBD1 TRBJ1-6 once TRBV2 TGTGCCAGCAGAGGAGACAGGGGCTATAATTCACCCCTCCACTTT CASRGDRGYNSPLHF
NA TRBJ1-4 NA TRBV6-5 TGTGCCAGCAGCCTGAGGGGGGGCGGGAGTGAAAAACTGTTTTTT CASSLRGGGSEKLFF
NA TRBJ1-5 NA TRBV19 TGTGCCAGTAGTATGGGGACGGCCCAGCCCCAGCATTTT CASSMGTAQPQHF
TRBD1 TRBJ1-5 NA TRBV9 TGTGCCAGCAGCGAACAGGGGCAGGGTCAGCCCCAGCATTTT CASSEQGQGQPQHF
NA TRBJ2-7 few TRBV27 TGTGCCAGCAAGTTCACCACCAATTCCTACGAGCAGTACTTC CASKFTTNSYEQYF
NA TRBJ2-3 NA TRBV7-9 TGTGCCAGCAGCTTCTTGGGGGCGGGCGAGGGTCGCACAGATACGCAGTATTTT CASSFLGAGEGRTDTQYF
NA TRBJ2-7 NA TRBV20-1 TGCAGTGCTAGGGCGGCCTACGAGCAGTACTTC CSARAAYEQYF
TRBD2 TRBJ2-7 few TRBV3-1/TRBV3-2 TGTGCCAGCAGCCAGACTAGCGGGGGGCACGAGCAGTACTTC CASSQTSGGHEQYF
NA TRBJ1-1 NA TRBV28 TGTGCCAGCACCCTCGGCGGGACGGACGGTGAAGCTTTCTTT CASTLGGTDGEAFF
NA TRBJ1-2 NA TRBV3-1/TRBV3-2 TGTGCCAGCAGCACACAAAACAGGGTTGGCTACACCTTC CASSTQNRVGYTF
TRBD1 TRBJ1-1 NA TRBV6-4 TGTGCCAGCAGTCCTAATCCGGGACAGGCTGAAGCTTTCTTT CASSPNPGQAEAFF
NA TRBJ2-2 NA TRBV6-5 TGTGCCAGCACTTTTGGGCCGAACACCGGGGAGCTGTTTTTT CASTFGPNTGELFF
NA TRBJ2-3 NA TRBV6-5 TGTGCCAGCAGTTATCGACCCACAGATACGCAGTATTTT CASSYRPTDTQYF
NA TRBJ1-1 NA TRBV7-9 TGTGCCAGCAGCCGCAGGACACCCGAAGCTTTCTTT CASSRRTPEAFF
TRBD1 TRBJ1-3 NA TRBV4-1 TGCGCCAGCAGCCAAACCGGGACAGGGATTGGAAACACCATATATTTT CASSQTGTGIGNTIYF
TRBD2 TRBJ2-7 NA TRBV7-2 TGTGCCAGCAGCTTAACTAGCGGACTGATGTTCTACGAGCAGTACTTC CASSLTSGLMFYEQYF
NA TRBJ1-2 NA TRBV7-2 TGTGCCAGCAGCTTAGAGACAAATAACTATGGCTACACCTTC CASSLETNNYGYTF
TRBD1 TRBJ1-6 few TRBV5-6 TGTGCCAGCAGCTCGGACAGGGGTTTATCACCCCTCCACTTT CASSSDRGLSPLHF
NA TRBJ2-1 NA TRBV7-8 TGTGCCAGCAGCTTATTCTACGGTACCGACAATGAGCAGTTCTTC CASSLFYGTDNEQFF
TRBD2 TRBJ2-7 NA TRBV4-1 TGCGCCAGCAGCCCCGTAGCGGGGTTATCCTACGAGCAGTACTTC CASSPVAGLSYEQYF
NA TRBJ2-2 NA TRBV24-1 TGTGCCACCAGTGCTGCCGAATCGAACACCGGGGAGCTGTTTTTT CATSAAESNTGELFF
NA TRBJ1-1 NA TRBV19 TGTGCCAGTAGTATCTATGGGTCTGGGTACGGAACTGAAGCTTTCTTT CASSIYGSGYGTEAFF
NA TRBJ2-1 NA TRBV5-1 TGCGCCAGCAGCTTGGAAATAGCGGTGTACAATGAGCAGTTCTTC CASSLEIAVYNEQFF
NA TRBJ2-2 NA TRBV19 TGTGCCAGTAGCTCGGAGTGGACCGGGGAGCTGTTTTTT CASSSEWTGELFF
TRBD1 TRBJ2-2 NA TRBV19 TGTGTCTCCCAACAGGGGACGTACACCGGGGAGCTGTTTTTT CVSQQGTYTGELFF